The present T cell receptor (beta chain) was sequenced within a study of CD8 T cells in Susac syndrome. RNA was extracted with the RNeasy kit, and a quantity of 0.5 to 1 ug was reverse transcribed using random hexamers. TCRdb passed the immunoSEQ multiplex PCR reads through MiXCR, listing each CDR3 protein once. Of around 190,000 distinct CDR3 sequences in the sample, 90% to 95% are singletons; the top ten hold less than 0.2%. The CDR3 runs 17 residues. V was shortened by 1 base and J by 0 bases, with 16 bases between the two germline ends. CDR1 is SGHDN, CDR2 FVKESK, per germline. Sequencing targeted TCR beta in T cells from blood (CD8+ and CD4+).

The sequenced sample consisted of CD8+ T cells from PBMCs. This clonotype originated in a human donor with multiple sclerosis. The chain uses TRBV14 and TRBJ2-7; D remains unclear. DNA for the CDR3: TGTGCCAGCAGCCAAGTTGGGCAAGGCAGCCGCTCCTACGAGCAGTACTTC. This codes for CASSQVGQGSRSYEQYF. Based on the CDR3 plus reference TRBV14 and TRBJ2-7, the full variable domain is EAGVTQFPSHSVIEKGQTVTLRCDPISGHDNLYWYRRVMGKEIKFLLHFVKESKQDESGMPNNRFLAERTGGTYSTLKVQPAELEDSGVYFCASSQVGQGSRSYEQYFGPGTRLTVT.